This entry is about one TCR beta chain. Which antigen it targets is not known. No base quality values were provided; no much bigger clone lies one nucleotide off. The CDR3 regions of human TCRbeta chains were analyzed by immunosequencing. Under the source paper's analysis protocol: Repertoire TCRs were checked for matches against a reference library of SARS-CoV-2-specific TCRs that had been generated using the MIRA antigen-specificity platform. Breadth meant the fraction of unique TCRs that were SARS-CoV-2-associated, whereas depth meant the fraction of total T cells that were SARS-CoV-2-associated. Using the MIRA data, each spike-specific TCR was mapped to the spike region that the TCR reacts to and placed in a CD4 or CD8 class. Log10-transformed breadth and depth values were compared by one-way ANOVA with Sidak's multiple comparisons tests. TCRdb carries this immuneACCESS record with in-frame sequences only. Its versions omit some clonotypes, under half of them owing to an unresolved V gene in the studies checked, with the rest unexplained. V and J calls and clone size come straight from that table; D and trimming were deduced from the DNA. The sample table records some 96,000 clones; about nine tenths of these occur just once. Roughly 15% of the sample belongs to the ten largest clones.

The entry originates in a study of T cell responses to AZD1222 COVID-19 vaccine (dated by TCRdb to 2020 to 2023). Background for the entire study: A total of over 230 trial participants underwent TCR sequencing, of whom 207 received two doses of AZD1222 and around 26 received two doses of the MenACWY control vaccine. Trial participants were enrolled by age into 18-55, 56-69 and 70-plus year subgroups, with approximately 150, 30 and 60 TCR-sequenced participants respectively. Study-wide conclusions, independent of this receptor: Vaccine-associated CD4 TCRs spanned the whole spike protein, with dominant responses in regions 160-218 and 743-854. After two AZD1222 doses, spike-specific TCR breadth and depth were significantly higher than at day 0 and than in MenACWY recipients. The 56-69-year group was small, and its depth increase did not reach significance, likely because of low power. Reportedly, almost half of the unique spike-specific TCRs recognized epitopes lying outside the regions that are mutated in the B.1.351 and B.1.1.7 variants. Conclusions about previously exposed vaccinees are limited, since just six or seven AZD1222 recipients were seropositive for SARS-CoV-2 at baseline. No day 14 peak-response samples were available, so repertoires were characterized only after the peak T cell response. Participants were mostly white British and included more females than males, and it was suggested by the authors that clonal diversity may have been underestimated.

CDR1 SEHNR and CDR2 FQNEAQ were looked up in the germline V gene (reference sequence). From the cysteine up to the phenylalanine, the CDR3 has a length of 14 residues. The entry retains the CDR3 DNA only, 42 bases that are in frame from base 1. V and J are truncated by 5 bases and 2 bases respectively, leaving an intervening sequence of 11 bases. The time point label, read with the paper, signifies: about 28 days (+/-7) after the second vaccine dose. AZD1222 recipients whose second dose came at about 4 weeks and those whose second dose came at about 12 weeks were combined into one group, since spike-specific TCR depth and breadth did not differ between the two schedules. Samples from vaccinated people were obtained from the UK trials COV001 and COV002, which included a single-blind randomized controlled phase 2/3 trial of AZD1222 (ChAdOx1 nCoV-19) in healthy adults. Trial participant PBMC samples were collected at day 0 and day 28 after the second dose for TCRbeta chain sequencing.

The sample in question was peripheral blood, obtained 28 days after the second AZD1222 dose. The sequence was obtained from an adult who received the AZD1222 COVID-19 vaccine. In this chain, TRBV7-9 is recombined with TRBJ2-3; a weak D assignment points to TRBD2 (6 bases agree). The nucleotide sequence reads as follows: TGTGCCAGCAGCCGGGACTCTTACACAGATACGCAGTATTTT. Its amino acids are CASSRDSYTDTQYF.